The present entry profiles one T cell receptor (beta chain) with its context. Its cognate antigen is unknown. TCRdb's table, derived via immunoSEQ multiplex PCR, lists solely in-frame clones and lacks some. The data contain about 77,000 clones, 80% to 95% of them seen just once; the ten biggest clones take up roughly 4.3%. Per germline, CDR1 ENHRY and CDR2 SYGVKD. Trimming left V 2 bases short and J 2 bases short, with 10 bases between. The CDR3 sequence is 15 residues long. It was second doses at about 4 or about 12 weeks that were pooled. The entry originates in a study of T cell responses to AZD1222 COVID-19 vaccine. Study conclusions and caveats: Spike-specific TCR breadth and depth both grew after two AZD1222 doses. Recipients of AZD1222 seropositive at baseline numbered only six or seven. Donors in the cohort were predominantly white British and more often female, and clonal diversity was possibly underestimated.

The specimen was peripheral blood, collected 28 days after the second AZD1222 dose. V is TRBV10-3 and J is TRBJ2-1; D might be TRBD1 or TRBD2, each matching 5 bases. The TCR originated in an adult who received the AZD1222 COVID-19 vaccine. The CDR3 bases are TGTGCCATCAGTGAGCGGGACGCAACCTACAATGAGCAGTTCTTC. It codes for CAISERDATYNEQFF.